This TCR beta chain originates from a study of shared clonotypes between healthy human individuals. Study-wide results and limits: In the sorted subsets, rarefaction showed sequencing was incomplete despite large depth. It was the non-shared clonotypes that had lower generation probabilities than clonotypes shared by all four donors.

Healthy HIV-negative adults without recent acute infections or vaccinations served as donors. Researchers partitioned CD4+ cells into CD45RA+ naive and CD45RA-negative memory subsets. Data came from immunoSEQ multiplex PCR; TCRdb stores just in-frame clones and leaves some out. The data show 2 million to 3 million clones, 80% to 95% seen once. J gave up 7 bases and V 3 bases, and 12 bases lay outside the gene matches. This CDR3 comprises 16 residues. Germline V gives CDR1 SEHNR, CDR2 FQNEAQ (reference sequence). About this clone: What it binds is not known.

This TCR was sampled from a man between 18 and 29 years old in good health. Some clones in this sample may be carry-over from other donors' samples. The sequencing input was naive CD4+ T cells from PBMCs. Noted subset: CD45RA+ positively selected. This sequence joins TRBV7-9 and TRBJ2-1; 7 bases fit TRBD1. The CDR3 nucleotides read TGTGCCAGCAGCTTTCGAGGGGGCGATTCGCGGAATGAGCAGTTCTTC. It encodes CASSFRGGDSRNEQFF.